A selection of T cell receptor beta chains follows, all from one sample in a study of low-dose radiotherapy and immunotherapy resistance in tumors. MiXCR, run by TCRdb on the reads, gives a single entry per CDR3 protein. The sample records 80,000 or so distinct CDR3 sequences, around a sixth being singletons. Sequencing was performed on PBMCs, taken after low-dose radiotherapy plus immunotherapy. The receptors stem from a male donor with prostate cancer. Each CDR3 is given with its conserved first and last residue. A D gene is named only where the DNA matches it firmly. Size tells how often a clone was seen (once, few, many) or the class of an expanded clone, and some rows leave it out.

clone_size j_call d_call v_call cdr3_aa cdr3_nt
many TRBJ2-5 . TRBV4-1 CASSQESGLTQETQYF TGCGCCAGCAGCCAAGAGTCGGGGCTTACCCAAGAGACCCAGTACTTC
many TRBJ2-2 . TRBV18 CASSPRRDSGELFF TGTGCCAGCTCACCGCGACGGGATAGCGGGGAGCTGTTTTTT
. TRBJ2-7 TRBD2 TRBV10-2 CASKGLAESGEQYF TGCGCCAGTAAGGGACTAGCGGAGTCGGGAGAGCAGTACTTC
many TRBJ2-1 . TRBV19 CASSWGAAYNEQFF TGTGCCAGTAGTTGGGGGGCGGCGTACAATGAGCAGTTCTTC
. TRBJ2-2 . TRBV28 CASSLSLAVGELFFF .
many TRBJ1-1 . TRBV16 CASSPNMNTEAFF TGTGCCAGCAGCCCCAACATGAACACTGAAGCTTTCTTT
many TRBJ2-7 TRBD1 TRBV28 CASSLRRGQIYEQYF TGTGCCAGCAGTTTGCGCAGGGGGCAAATCTACGAGCAGTACTTC
many TRBJ2-7 . TRBV2 CASSEGRTGTIGEQYF TGTGCCAGCAGTGAAGGGAGGACCGGGACGATTGGCGAGCAGTACTTC
many TRBJ2-7 TRBD2 TRBV7-2 CASSAPTSGTGQQYF TGTGCCAGCAGCGCACCGACTAGCGGGACCGGGCAGCAGTACTTC
. TRBJ2-3 TRBD2 TRBV24-1 CATSDLGLAGATDTQYF TGTGCCACCAGTGATTTGGGCCTAGCGGGAGCTACAGATACGCAGTATTTT
many TRBJ1-2 . TRBV29-1 CSVERQSYGYTF TGCAGCGTTGAACGGCAGAGCTATGGCTACACCTTC
many TRBJ2-5 TRBD1 TRBV4-1 CASSQDLGQVRTQYF TGCGCCAGCAGCCAAGACCTGGGACAGGTTCGGACCCAGTACTTC
many TRBJ1-2 TRBD1 TRBV28 CASSRGQGAGYGYTF TGTGCCAGCAGTCGCGGACAGGGCGCGGGCTATGGCTACACCTTC
many TRBJ2-2 TRBD2 TRBV5-4 CASSLTGRGEKTGELFF TGTGCCAGCAGCTTGACCGGGAGGGGTGAAAAAACCGGGGAGCTGTTTTTT
once TRBJ2-3 . TRBV4-3 CASSQARTISTDTQYF TGCGCCAGCAGCCAAGCTCGGACTATCAGCACAGATACGCAGTATTTT
many TRBJ1-4 . TRBV20-1 CSASHDILNEKLFF TGCAGTGCTAGCCACGACATATTGAATGAAAAACTGTTTTTT